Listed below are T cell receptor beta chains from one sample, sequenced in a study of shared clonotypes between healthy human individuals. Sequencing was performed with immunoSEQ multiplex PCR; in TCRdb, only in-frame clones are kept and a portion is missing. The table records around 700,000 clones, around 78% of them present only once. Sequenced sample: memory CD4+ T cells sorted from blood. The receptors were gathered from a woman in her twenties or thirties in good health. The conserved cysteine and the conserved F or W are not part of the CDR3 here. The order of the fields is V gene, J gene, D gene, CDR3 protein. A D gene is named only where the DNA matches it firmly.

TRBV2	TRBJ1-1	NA	ASITWGEAF
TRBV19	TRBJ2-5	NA	ASSRGVNVGETQY
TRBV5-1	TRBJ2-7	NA	ASSLIPSSYEQY
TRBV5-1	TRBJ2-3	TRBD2	ASRAGGGGDTQY
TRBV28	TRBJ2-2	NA	ASIKNTGELF
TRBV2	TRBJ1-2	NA	ASNDDTNYGYT
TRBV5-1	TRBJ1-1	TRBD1	ASTRDRGGHTEAF
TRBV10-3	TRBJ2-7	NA	ATKGVAASYEQY
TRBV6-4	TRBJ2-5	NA	ASKVEASGETQY
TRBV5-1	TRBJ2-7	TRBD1	ASRAAGQGYEQY
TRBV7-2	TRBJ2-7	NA	ASSRGPYEQY
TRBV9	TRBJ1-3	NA	ASSVYQRSSGNTIY
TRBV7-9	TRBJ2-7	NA	ASSLGPGNYEQY
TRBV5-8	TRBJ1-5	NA	ASSFHGGNQPQH
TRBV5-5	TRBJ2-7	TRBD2	ASSFGSGRVASYEQY
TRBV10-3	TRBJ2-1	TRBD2	AISGVTSGTYSSYNEQF
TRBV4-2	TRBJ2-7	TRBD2	ASSQYGTSGSIYEQC
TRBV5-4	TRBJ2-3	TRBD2	ASSSGLAGDTQY
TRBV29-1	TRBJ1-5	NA	SVVTGAYQPQH
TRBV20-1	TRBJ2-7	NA	SARDVRFQY
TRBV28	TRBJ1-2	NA	ASQGGVMDYGYT
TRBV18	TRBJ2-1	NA	ASSLIYNEQF
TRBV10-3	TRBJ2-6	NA	AISDTGSGANVLT
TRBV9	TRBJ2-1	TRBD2	ASTPGGGRGNEQF
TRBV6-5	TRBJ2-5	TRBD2	ASSTGTSGLQTQY
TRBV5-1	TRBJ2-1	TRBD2	ASSSLGSGSLNEQF
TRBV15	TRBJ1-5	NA	ATSIYSTNQPQH
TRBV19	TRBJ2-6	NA	ASSTSGANVLT
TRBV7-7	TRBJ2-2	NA	ASSQYRSGELF
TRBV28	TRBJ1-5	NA	ASSFGRAGGQPQH
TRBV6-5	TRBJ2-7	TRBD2	ASSPSGSTYEQY
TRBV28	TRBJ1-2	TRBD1	ASSSVGQGGNYGYT
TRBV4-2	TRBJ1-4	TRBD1	ASSQGQINEKLF
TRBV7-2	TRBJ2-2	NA	ASSSNPKLRALVTGELF
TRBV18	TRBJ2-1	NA	ASSAGQTAGNEQF
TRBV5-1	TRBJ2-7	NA	ASSLRGDDEQY
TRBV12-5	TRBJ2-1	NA	ASGPTSDIPNEQF
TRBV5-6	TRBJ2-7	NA	ASSSQGGHSDEQY
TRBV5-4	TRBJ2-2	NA	ASSLGTARPPGELF
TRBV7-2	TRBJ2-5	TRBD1	ASSLRGGEETQY
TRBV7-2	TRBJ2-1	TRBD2	ASSFSSGSGEQF
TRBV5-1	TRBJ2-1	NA	ASSLGGTGYNEQF
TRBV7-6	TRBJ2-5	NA	ASSLVPRGDLETQY
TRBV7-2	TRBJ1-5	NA	ASSLEGGNQPQH
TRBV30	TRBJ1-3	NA	AWSSGPSGNTIY
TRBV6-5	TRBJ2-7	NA	ASSYSIQARDEQY
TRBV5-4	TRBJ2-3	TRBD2	ASSLVPAGNTDTQY